This T cell receptor (beta chain) is drawn from a study of T cell responses to AZD1222 COVID-19 vaccine (dated by TCRdb to the early 2020s). With respect to the entire study: Because spike-specific TCR depth and breadth did not differ between the two schedules, AZD1222 recipients who got a second dose at roughly 4 weeks were pooled with those who got a second dose at roughly 12 weeks. A total of 230 to 250 trial participants underwent TCR sequencing, of whom 207 received two doses of AZD1222 and some 26 received two doses of the MenACWY control vaccine. Trial participants were enrolled by age into 18-55, 56-69 and 70-plus year subgroups, with around 150, 28 and 57 TCR-sequenced participants respectively. Here is what the overall study found, with its caveats: Conclusions about previously exposed vaccinees are limited, since just 5 to 7 AZD1222 recipients were seropositive for SARS-CoV-2 at baseline. A significant rise in spike-specific TCR breadth and depth was observed after two AZD1222 doses relative to day 0 and relative to MenACWY recipients. The 56-69-year group was small, and its depth increase did not reach significance, likely because of low power. Participants were mostly white British, with more females than males. The authors suggested clonal diversity may have been underestimated. Because no day 14 peak-response samples were available, the repertoires could be characterized only after the peak T cell response. The whole spike protein was spanned by vaccine-associated CD4 TCRs, and dominant responses were seen in regions 160-218 and 743-854. Reportedly, almost half of the unique spike-specific TCRs recognized epitopes lying outside the regions that are mutated in the B.1.351 and B.1.1.7 variants.

The CDR3 regions of human TCRbeta chains were analyzed by immunosequencing. For the original study's pipeline: Repertoire TCRs were matched against a reference library of SARS-CoV-2-specific TCRs generated with the MIRA antigen-specificity platform. Breadth was defined as the fraction of unique TCRs that were SARS-CoV-2-associated. Depth was defined as the fraction of total T cells that were SARS-CoV-2-associated. Using the MIRA data, every spike-specific TCR was mapped to the spike region that the TCR reacted to and assigned to either a CD4 or a CD8 class. Log10-transformed breadth and depth values were compared by one-way ANOVA with Sidak's multiple comparisons tests. The source is immuneACCESS, and TCRdb retained only in-frame sequences with V and J called. Part of the clones is not carried over; for the studies checked, unresolved V genes explain less than half of this, and the remainder is unexplained. V, J and clone size reflect that table, while D and trimming were determined from the DNA. The sample profile shows about 160,000 clones; roughly 94% of them were found once. Around 1.3% of the sample is held by the ten biggest clonotypes.

Concerning this clone itself: The antigen this receptor binds is unknown. Nothing much larger sits one base from this clone, and base qualities are not available.

The label giving this sample's time point can be read as: baseline before first vaccination. Vaccinee samples were obtained from the UK trials COV001 and COV002, which included a single-blind randomized controlled phase 2/3 trial of AZD1222 (ChAdOx1 nCoV-19) in healthy adults. For TCRbeta chain sequencing, PBMC samples were collected from trial participants at day 0 and at day 28 after the second dose. This specimen consisted of peripheral blood, obtained on day 0 of AZD1222 vaccination. This TCR was sampled from an adult in good health.

The nucleotides read TGTGCCAGCAGGCTAGCGGGAGAAGATACGCAGTATTTT. Its translation reads: CASRLAGEDTQYF. The rearrangement combines TRBV6-5 with TRBJ2-3; 10 bases in the junction line up with TRBD2. Germline trimming amounts to 6 bases on V and 5 bases on J, with 2 as the count of junction bases outside the gene matches. The CDR3 goes from the cysteine to the phenylalanine over 13 residues. The kept DNA is CDR3 alone, 39 bases in frame from the first base. CDR1 and CDR2, per the germline V gene, are MNHEY and SVGAGI.